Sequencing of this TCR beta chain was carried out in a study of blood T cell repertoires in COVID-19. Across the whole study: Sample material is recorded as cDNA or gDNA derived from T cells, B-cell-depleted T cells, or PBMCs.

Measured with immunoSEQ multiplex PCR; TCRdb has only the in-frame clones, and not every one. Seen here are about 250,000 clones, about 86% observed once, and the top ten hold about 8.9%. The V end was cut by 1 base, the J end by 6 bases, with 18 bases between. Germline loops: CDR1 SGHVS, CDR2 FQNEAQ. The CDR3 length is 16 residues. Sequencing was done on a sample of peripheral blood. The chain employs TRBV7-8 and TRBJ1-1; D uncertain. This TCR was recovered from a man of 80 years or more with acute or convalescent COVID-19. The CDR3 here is CASSLVRKEGRAEAFF. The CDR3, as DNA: TGTGCCAGCAGCTTAGTTCGGAAGGAGGGAAGAGCTGAAGCTTTCTTT. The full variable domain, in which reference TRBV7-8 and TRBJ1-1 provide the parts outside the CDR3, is GAGVSQSPRYKVAKRGQDVALRCDPISGHVSLFWYQQALGQGPEFLTYFQNEAQLDKSGLPSDRFFAERPEGSVSTLKIQRTQQEDSAVYLCASSLVRKEGRAEAFFGQGTRLTVV.